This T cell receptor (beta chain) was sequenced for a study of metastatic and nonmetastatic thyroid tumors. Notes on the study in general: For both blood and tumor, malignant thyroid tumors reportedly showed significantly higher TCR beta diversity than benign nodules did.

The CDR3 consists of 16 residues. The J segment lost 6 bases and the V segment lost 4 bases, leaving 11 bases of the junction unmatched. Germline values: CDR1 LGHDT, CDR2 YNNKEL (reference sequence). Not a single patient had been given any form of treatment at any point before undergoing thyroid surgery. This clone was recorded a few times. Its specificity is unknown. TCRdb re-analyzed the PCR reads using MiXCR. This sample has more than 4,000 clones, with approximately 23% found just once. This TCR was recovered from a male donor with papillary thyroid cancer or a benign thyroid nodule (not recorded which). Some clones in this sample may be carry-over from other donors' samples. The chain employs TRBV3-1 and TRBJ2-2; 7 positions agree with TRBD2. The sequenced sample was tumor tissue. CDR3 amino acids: CASSRSGNEVSGELFF. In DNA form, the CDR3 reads TGTGCCAGCAGCCGAAGCGGGAACGAAGTGTCCGGGGAGCTGTTTTTT.